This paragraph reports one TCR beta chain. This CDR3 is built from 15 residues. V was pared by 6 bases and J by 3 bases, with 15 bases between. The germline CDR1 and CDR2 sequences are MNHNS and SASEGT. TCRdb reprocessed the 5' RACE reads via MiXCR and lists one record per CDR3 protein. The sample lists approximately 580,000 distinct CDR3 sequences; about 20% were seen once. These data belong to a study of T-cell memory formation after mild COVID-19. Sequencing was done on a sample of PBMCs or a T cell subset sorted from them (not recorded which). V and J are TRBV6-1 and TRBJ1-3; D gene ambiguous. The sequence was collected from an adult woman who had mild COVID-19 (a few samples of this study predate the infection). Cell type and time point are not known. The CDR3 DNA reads TGTGCCAGCAGAGAGGACGGCAGACTTGGAAACACCATATATTTT. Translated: CASREDGRLGNTIYF.